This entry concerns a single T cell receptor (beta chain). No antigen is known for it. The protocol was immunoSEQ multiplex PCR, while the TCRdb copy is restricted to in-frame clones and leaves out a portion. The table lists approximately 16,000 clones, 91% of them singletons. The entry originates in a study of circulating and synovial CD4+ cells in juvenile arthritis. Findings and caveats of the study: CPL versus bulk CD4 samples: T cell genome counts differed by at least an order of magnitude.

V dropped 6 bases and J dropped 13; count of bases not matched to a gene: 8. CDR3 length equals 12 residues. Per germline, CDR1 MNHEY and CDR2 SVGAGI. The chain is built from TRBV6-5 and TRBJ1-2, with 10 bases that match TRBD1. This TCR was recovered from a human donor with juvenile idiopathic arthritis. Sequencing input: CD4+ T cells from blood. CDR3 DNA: TGTGCCAGCAGCGAAAGACAGGGGGCCGGCACCTTC. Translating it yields CASSERQGAGTF.